This TCR beta chain was documented in a study of blood T cells in healthy people across ages. The CDR3 sequence is 15 residues long. CDR1 and CDR2 (germline): LGHNA, YSLEER. A note on this clonotype: This could be a read error, since a much larger clone is one nucleotide away.

Sample-barcoded 5' priming and a J-beta primer mix drove a second PCR of about 6 to 12 cycles. TCRdb re-derived calls from the 5' RACE reads in MiXCR, one entry per CDR3 protein. The data hold approximately 810,000 distinct CDR3 sequences, with 29% observed a single time. This rearrangement joins TRBV4-3 to TRBJ2-4; the match to TRBD1 covers 7 bases. The J call may not be correct, given that the DNA end is closer to TRBJ2-7. The sequencing sample was made of blood. This sequence originates from an elderly woman in good health. CDR3 protein: CASSHARGNSYEQYF. CDR3 nucleotide sequence: TGCGCCAGCAGCCACGCCAGGGGGAACTCCTACGAGCAGTACTTC.